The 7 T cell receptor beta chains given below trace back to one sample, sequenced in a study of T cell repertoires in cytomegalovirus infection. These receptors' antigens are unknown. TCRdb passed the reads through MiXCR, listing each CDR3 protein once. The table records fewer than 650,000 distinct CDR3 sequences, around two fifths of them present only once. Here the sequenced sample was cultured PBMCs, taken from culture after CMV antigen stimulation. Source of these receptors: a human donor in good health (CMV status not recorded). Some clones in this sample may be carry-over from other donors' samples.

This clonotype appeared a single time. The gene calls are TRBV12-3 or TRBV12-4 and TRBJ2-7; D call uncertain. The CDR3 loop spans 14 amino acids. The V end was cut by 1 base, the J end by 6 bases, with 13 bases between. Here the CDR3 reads CASSLDPAPLEQYF. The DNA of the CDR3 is TGTGCCAGCAGTTTAGACCCGGCCCCACTCGAGCAGTACTTC.

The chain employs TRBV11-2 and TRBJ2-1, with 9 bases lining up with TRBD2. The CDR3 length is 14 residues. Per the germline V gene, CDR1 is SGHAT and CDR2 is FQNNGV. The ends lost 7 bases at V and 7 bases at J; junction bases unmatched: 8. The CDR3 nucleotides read TGTGCCAGCACCGCGGGGGGGGTCTATAATGAGCAGTTCTTC. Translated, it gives CASTAGGVYNEQFF.

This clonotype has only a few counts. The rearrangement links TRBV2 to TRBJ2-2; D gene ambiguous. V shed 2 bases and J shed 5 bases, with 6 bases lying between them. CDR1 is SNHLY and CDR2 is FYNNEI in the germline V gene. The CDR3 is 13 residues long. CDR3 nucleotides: TGTGCCAGCAGTGAAAGTGGGACCGGGGAGCTGTTTTTT. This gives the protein CASSESGTGELFF.

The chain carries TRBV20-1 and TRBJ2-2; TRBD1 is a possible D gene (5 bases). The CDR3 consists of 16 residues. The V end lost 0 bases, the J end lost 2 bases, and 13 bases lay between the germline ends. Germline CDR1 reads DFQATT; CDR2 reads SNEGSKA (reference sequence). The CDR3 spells CSAREIDRTNTGELFF. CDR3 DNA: TGCAGTGCTAGAGAGATTGATCGGACAAACACCGGGGAGCTGTTTTTT.

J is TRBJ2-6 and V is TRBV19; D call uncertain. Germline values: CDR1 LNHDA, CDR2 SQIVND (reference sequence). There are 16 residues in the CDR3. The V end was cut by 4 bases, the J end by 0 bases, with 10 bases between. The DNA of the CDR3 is TGTGCCAGTAGTAACGAGCCCTTCTCTGGGGCCAACGTCCTGACTTTC. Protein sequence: CASSNEPFSGANVLTF.

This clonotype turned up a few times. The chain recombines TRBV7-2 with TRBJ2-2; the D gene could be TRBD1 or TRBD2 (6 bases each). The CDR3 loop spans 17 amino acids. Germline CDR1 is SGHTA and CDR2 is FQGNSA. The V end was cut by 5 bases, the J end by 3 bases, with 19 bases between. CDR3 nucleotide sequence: TGTGCCAGCAGCCTTCATAGGGGGGACCTATACACCGGGGAGCTGTTTTTT. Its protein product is CASSLHRGDLYTGELFF.

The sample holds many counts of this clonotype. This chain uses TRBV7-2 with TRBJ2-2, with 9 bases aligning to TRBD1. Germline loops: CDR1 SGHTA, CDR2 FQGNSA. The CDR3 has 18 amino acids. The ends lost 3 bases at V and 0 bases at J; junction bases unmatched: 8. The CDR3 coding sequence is TGTGCCAGCAGCTTTAGGAACAGGGGGCCTTCGAACACCGGGGAGCTGTTTTTT. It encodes CASSFRNRGPSNTGELFF. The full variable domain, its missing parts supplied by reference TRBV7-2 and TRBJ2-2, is GAGVSQSPSNKVTEKGKDVELRCDPISGHTALYWYRQSLGQGLEFLIYFQGNSAPDKSGLPSDRFSAERTGGSVSTLTIQRTQQEDSAVYLCASSFRNRGPSNTGELFFGEGSRLTVL.